Given below is one T cell receptor beta chain in context. The use of a sample-barcoded 5' primer and a J-beta primer mix characterized a second PCR of roughly 7 to 12 cycles. TCRdb re-called the 5' RACE reads with MiXCR, one entry per CDR3 protein. Among 760,000 or so distinct CDR3 sequences, around 25% were seen once, and the ten largest hold more than 7.5%. This sample is part of a study of blood T cells in healthy people across ages. Study context: Template switching caught about one barcoded beta molecule for each two T cells.

The sample also formed part of further work on T cells of mothers and their children.

The receptor's source is a boy between 5 and 17 years old in good health. The material sequenced was blood.

CDR3 protein: CASSPGRKNIQYF. The CDR3 DNA follows: TGTGCCAGCAGTCCGGGACGGAAAAACATTCAGTACTTC. The chain has TRBV25-1 and TRBJ2-4; either TRBD1 or TRBD2 may fit D (5 bases each). CDR3 length equals 13 residues. V was trimmed by 5 bases and J by 4 bases, leaving 9 bases between them. In germline, CDR1 is MGHDK, CDR2 SYGVNS.